These 28 T cell receptor beta chains share one sample of origin, sequenced in a study of T cell repertoires in cytomegalovirus infection (dated by TCRdb to about 2019). Taken with the paper, the label for treatment or condition translates to: in vitro stimulation with specific CMV peptide epitopes to enrich CMV-specific T cells. These receptors have no known antigen. Instrument used: Illumina HiSeq 1500. Using fastp at Q25 and MiXCR, TCRdb reprocessed the public reads and kept productive beta chains. A single entry per CDR3 protein holds the most common genes and DNA from its merged rows. This sample holds 450,000 to 600,000 distinct CDR3 sequences; under 55% were observed only once. The ten largest clones add up to roughly two fifths of the sample. Source: cultured PBMCs, taken from culture after CMV antigen stimulation. Receptor source: a human donor in good health (CMV status not recorded). Some clones in this sample may be carry-over from other donors' samples.

The rearrangement uses TRBV7-6 and TRBJ1-5, with a weak D call TRBD1 (5 bases). The CDR3 consists of 16 residues. The V and J ends lost 1 base and 5 bases respectively, with 15 bases between them. Per the germline V gene, CDR1 is SGHVS and CDR2 is FNYEAQ. CDR3 in amino acids: CASSLEHGGEDQPQHF. In nucleotides, the CDR3 is TGTGCCAGCAGCTTAGAACATGGGGGGGAGGATCAGCCCCAGCATTTT.

The gene calls are TRBV6-2 or TRBV6-3 and TRBJ2-7; D unclear. The CDR3 sequence is 14 residues long. The germline gives CDR1 MNHEY, CDR2 SVGEGT. Trimming shortened V by 2 bases and J by 0 bases, and 8 bases separated the two germline ends. The CDR3 here is CASSYPWGSYEQYF. CDR3 nucleotide sequence: TGTGCCAGCAGTTACCCCTGGGGCTCCTACGAGCAGTACTTC.

The rearrangement uses TRBV20-1 and TRBJ1-1; perhaps TRBD1 as D (5 bases). Germline CDR1 and CDR2: DFQATT and SNEGSKA (reference sequence). With 0 bases removed from V and 0 bases from J, the gap between germline ends came to 14 bases. This CDR3 is built from 16 residues. As DNA, the CDR3 is TGCAGTGCTAGAGATGCCTCCAGGGCCATGAACACTGAAGCTTTCTTT. The encoded protein is CSARDASRAMNTEAFF.

J is TRBJ1-2 and V is TRBV5-4, with 7 bases fitting TRBD1. The germline V gene encodes CDR1 SGHNT and CDR2 YYREEE (reference sequence). V was clipped by 2 bases and J by 6 bases; unmatched bases: 7. This CDR3 is 14 amino acids long. For the CDR3, the DNA is TGTGCCAGCAGCTTCAGACAGGGCTGGGATGGCTACACCTTC. Protein: CASSFRQGWDGYTF.

J is TRBJ1-2 and V is TRBV7-9; D ambiguous. Between the trimmed V and J ends, which lost 2 bases and 1 base, there was a span of 8 bases. This CDR3 contains 14 residues. Germline values: CDR1 SEHNR, CDR2 FQNEAQ (reference sequence). CDR3 sequence: CASSLSHGNYGYTF. The CDR3 DNA is TGTGCCAGCAGCTTAAGTCATGGTAACTATGGCTACACCTTC.

This chain connects TRBV20-1 to TRBJ2-5, with a tentative D call TRBD2 (6 bases). V gave up 6 bases and J gave up 0 bases, with 11 bases separating them. Germline CDR1 DFQATT, CDR2 SNEGSKA (reference sequence). This CDR3 region has 13 residues. For the CDR3, the DNA is TGCAGTGCCCCCGGGACTTACCAAGAGACCCAGTACTTC. This gives the protein CSAPGTYQETQYF.

This chain uses TRBV7-9 with TRBJ1-5; D not resolved. Per germline, CDR1 SEHNR and CDR2 FQNEAQ (reference sequence). CDR3 size: 12 residues. Deletions cut 4 bases from V and 6 bases from J, with 7 bases between. CDR3: CASSSAGQPQHF. CDR3 nucleotides: TGTGCCAGCAGCTCCGCCGGTCAGCCCCAGCATTTT.

The chain carries TRBV7-2 and TRBJ2-1; D is uncertain. The V and J ends lost 5 bases and 4 bases respectively, with 18 bases between them. This CDR3 contains 16 residues. CDR1 SGHTA and CDR2 FQGNSA come from the germline V gene. This chain's CDR3 is CASSMTDRLAYNEQFF. DNA for the CDR3: TGTGCCAGCAGCATGACGGACCGCTTGGCTTACAATGAGCAGTTCTTC.

The chain is built from TRBV4-1 and TRBJ2-3, with 12 positions matching TRBD2. The CDR3 length is 15 residues. Per the germline V gene, CDR1 is MGHRA and CDR2 is YSYEKL. After removal of 1 base from V and 4 bases from J, the junction contained 0 bases not matched to a gene. CDR3 loop: CASSQGLAGADTQYF. Written as DNA, the CDR3 is TGCGCCAGCAGCCAAGGACTAGCGGGGGCAGATACGCAGTATTTT.

The chain carries TRBV7-4 and TRBJ2-5; D might be TRBD1 (5 bases). The CDR3 contains 14 residues. From germline, CDR1 is SGHVT and CDR2 SQSDAQ. Trimming took off 5 bases at V and 5 bases at J, with 15 bases between the two ends. The DNA for the CDR3 is TGTGCCAGCAGCCTCACAGGCTCCGAGGAGACCCAGTACTTC. It codes for CASSLTGSEETQYF.

The rearrangement joins TRBV25-1 to TRBJ1-1; TRBD1 matches 7 bases. The CDR3 totals 14 residues. V trimming: 2 bases; J trimming: 9 bases; junction bases outside the gene matches: 9. Germline CDR1 and CDR2: MGHDK and SYGVNS. CDR3: CASSEIRTGEKAFF. For the CDR3, the DNA is TGTGCCAGCAGTGAAATTAGGACAGGAGAAAAAGCTTTCTTT.

The genes are TRBV11-2 and TRBJ2-7; TRBD1 matches at 9 bases. Germline loops: CDR1 SGHAT, CDR2 FQNNGV. Trimming cost V 4 bases and J 3 bases; bases outside gene matches: 4. The CDR3 runs to 14 residues. The CDR3 region is CASSSWGQGYEQYF. Written as DNA, the CDR3 is TGTGCCAGCAGCTCCTGGGGACAGGGCTACGAGCAGTACTTC.

The rearrangement uses TRBV7-4 and TRBJ1-5; 9 bases align to TRBD1. V shed 3 bases and J 2 bases; nucleotides not matched to a gene: 17. This CDR3 contains 20 residues. Germline CDR1 is SGHVT and CDR2 is SQSDAQ. This chain's CDR3 is CASSLWGQGPSRVGNQPQHF. CDR3 sequence (DNA): TGTGCCAGCAGCTTGTGGGGACAGGGACCTTCTAGGGTGGGCAATCAGCCCCAGCATTTT.

The CDR3 bases are TGTGCCAGTAGTATGTTTGGGACGGATATGAACACTGAAGCTTTCTTT. It encodes CASSMFGTDMNTEAFF. The V call is TRBV19, the J call TRBJ1-1, with a weak D call TRBD1 (5 bases). Germline CDR1 and CDR2: LNHDA and SQIVND (reference sequence). V was cut by 3 bases and J by 0 bases, with 14 bases left in between. The CDR3 contains 16 residues. Filled out from reference TRBV19 and TRBJ1-1, the complete variable domain reads DGGITQSPKYLFRKEGQNVTLSCEQNLNHDAMYWYRQDPGQGLRLIYYSQIVNDFQKGDIAEGYSVSREKKESFPLTVTSAQKNPTAFYLCASSMFGTDMNTEAFFGQGTRLTVV.

The V gene is TRBV10-3, the J gene TRBJ2-1, with TRBD2 matching over 7 bases. CDR1 ENHRY and CDR2 SYGVKD come from the germline V gene. The V segment lost 0 bases and the J segment 6 bases; nucleotides outside the gene matches: 8. This CDR3 comprises 16 residues. CDR3 residues: CAISESGGSRINEQFF. Here the CDR3 DNA reads TGTGCCATCAGTGAGTCGGGCGGGAGCCGGATCAATGAGCAGTTCTTC.

CDR3 region: CASSEPETQYF. The CDR3 DNA follows: TGTGCCAGCAGTGAACCAGAGACCCAGTACTTC. The chain has TRBV6-1 and TRBJ2-5; no reliable D call. The V gene's germline CDR1 is MNHNS and CDR2 SASEGT. V lost 2 bases and J lost 4, with 2 bases in between. The CDR3 covers 11 residues.

This clonotype was counted only a few times. The chain employs TRBV7-2 and TRBJ1-3; 8 bases match TRBD1. The CDR3 loop spans 17 amino acids. V trimming: 6 bases; J trimming: 3 bases; junction bases outside the gene matches: 13. Germline lookup yields CDR1 SGHTA and CDR2 FQGNSA. CDR3 in DNA: TGTGCCAGCAGAGGACAGGGTGGGGATATTGGTGGAAACACCATATATTTT. This encodes CASRGQGGDIGGNTIYF.

The rearrangement links TRBV27 to TRBJ1-1, with TRBD1 identical over 7 bases. The CDR3 sequence is 15 residues long. Looked up from germline, CDR1 is MNHEY and CDR2 is SMNVEV (reference sequence). The junction had 6 bases not matched to a gene; V was cut back by 5 bases and J by 0 bases. CDR3 nucleotide sequence: TGTGCCAGCAGTATAACCGGGACAGTGAACACTGAAGCTTTCTTT. Amino acids: CASSITGTVNTEAFF.

This chain connects TRBV28 to TRBJ1-2; 12 bases align to TRBD1. Germline CDR1 reads MDHEN; CDR2 reads SYDVKM. The CDR3 spans 15 residues. The J segment lost 8 bases and the V segment lost 4 bases, leaving 8 bases of the junction unmatched. DNA for the CDR3: TGTGCCAGCAGTTCGGGGGGACAGGGGGCGGGCGGCTACACCTTC. Translating gives CASSSGGQGAGGYTF.

V gene TRBV10-3 combines with J gene TRBJ2-1; 8 positions match TRBD1. The V gene end was trimmed by 5 bases and the J gene end by 9 bases; junction bases not matched to a gene: 3. CDR3 length equals 12 residues. Germline CDR1 ENHRY, CDR2 SYGVKD. The DNA of the CDR3 is TGTGCCATCAGTTCAGGGGGCGGTGAGCAGTTCTTC. The encoded protein is CAISSGGGEQFF.

This CDR3 reads CASSGTVAYNEQFF. The CDR3 DNA reads as TGTGCCAGCAGCGGGACGGTGGCCTACAATGAGCAGTTCTTC. This sequence joins TRBV7-2 and TRBJ2-1, with D perhaps TRBD1 or TRBD2 (5 bases each). From germline, CDR1 is SGHTA and CDR2 FQGNSA. The CDR3 runs to 14 residues. The V end was cut by 5 bases, the J end by 2 bases, with 10 bases between.

This clonotype was seen many times. V and J are TRBV19 and TRBJ2-6; no clear D. With 6 bases removed from V and 1 base from J, the gap between germline ends came to 4 bases. Germline assignment: CDR1 LNHDA and CDR2 SQIVND (reference sequence). This CDR3 has 13 amino acids. CDR3 sequence reads: CASRLSGANVLTF. As DNA, the CDR3 is TGTGCCAGTAGGTTGTCTGGGGCCAACGTCCTGACTTTC.

The rearrangement links TRBV7-9 to TRBJ1-2, with D tentatively TRBD1 (5 bases). V was pared by 7 bases and J by 3 bases, with 15 bases between. The CDR3 is 14 amino acids. Germline V gene lookup returns CDR1 SEHNR and CDR2 FQNEAQ (reference sequence). The CDR3 nucleotides are TGTGCCAGCACCCTGGCGGGGGTTTACTATGGCTACACCTTC. Its protein product is CASTLAGVYYGYTF. The whole variable domain, remainder taken from reference TRBV7-9 and TRBJ1-2, is DTGVSQNPRHKITKRGQNVTFRCDPISEHNRLYWYRQTLGQGPEFLTYFQNEAQLEKSRLLSDRFSAERPKGSFSTLEIQRTEQGDSAMYLCASTLAGVYYGYTFGSGTRLTVV.

This chain uses TRBV15 with TRBJ1-1; D gene uncertain. The CDR3 length is 13 residues. CDR1 is LNHNV, CDR2 YYDKDF, per germline (reference sequence). Between the trimmed V and J ends, which lost 8 bases and 0 bases, there was a span of 10 bases. CDR3 sequence: CATGRELNTEAFF. CDR3 DNA sequence: TGTGCCACCGGTCGGGAGTTGAACACTGAAGCTTTCTTT.

The chain links TRBV10-3 to TRBJ1-1; D unresolved. The CDR3 contains 15 residues. Germline V CDR1 and CDR2: ENHRY, SYGVKD. V gave up 3 bases and J gave up 0 bases, with 11 bases separating them. CDR3 amino acids: CAISEAVGMNTEAFF. The DNA for the CDR3 is TGTGCCATCAGTGAAGCGGTTGGAATGAACACTGAAGCTTTCTTT.

This clonotype was detected a few times. The genes are TRBV7-6 and TRBJ2-1; possibly TRBD1 or TRBD2 for D (5 bases each). Germline V gene lookup returns CDR1 SGHVS and CDR2 FNYEAQ. The CDR3 totals 14 residues. With 5 bases removed from V and 9 bases from J, the gap between germline ends came to 17 bases. CDR3 nucleotides: TGTGCCAGCAGCCCAGGCAGGGCTCGGGGTGAGCAGTTCTTC. It yields the protein CASSPGRARGEQFF.

There are many counts of this clonotype. V usage is TRBV7-2 and J usage is TRBJ2-3; 13 positions match TRBD2. V shed 5 bases, J shed 8 bases, and the junction held 10 bases outside the gene matches. Germline V gene lookup returns CDR1 SGHTA and CDR2 FQGNSA. The CDR3 consists of 16 residues. CDR3 coding DNA: TGTGCCAGCAGCATGACTAGCGGGAGGCCCATGGGTACGCAGTATTTT. As protein: CASSMTSGRPMGTQYF.

V gene TRBV12-3 or TRBV12-4 combines with J gene TRBJ1-4, with 9 bases lining up with TRBD1. Trimming at V came to 8 bases and at J to 10 bases, leaving 14 bases not matched to a gene. The CDR3 totals 15 residues. The CDR3 region has the DNA TGTGCCAGCCAAAAGATTCGACAGGGGGGGAGAAAACTGTTTTTT. Protein sequence: CASQKIRQGGRKLFF.